A single sample gave rise to the 23 T cell receptor beta chains below, sequenced in a study of Ad26.COV2.S vaccination and SARS-CoV-2 variants. Here immunoSEQ multiplex PCR was the method, and the copy in TCRdb shows in-frame clones only, minus some. The sample has hundreds of thousands of clones; roughly 90% are singletons. As to treatment: approximately 18 received Ad26.COV2.S at low or high dose, single or two shots; 5 received placebo; per-sample allocation not given. The samples were gathered on day 63 after the first injection of vaccine or placebo. The specimen comprised peripheral blood, sampled in a trial of Ad26.COV2.S vaccine versus placebo. The receptor set was obtained from a person between 18 and 60 years old who received the Ad26.COV2.S COVID-19 vaccine or a placebo.

The chain has TRBV4-3 and TRBJ2-7; D ambiguous. This CDR3 spans 13 amino acids. V dropped 1 base and J dropped 4 bases, with 8 bases sitting between them. Looked up from germline, CDR1 is LGHNA and CDR2 is YSLEER. CDR3 bases: TGCGCCAGCAGCCAAGTAGTGGGTTACGAGCAGTACTTC. It yields the protein CASSQVVGYEQYF.

This chain joins TRBV5-1 and TRBJ1-2; D may be TRBD1 (6 bases). Trimming removed 0 bases from V and 4 bases from J, with 13 bases in between. Per germline, CDR1 SGHRS and CDR2 YFSETQ. The CDR3 length is 15 residues. The CDR3 DNA sequence: TGCGCCAGCAGCTTGGAGGCAGGGGCTAGCTATGGCTACACCTTC. It codes for CASSLEAGASYGYTF.

This sequence joins TRBV6-4 and TRBJ1-5; the match to TRBD1 covers 9 bases. This CDR3 has 16 residues. The germline V gene encodes CDR1 MRHNA and CDR2 SNTAGT. V dropped 3 bases and J dropped 0; count of bases not matched to a gene: 3. CDR3 sequence reads: CASSEPGQGSNQPQHF. DNA of the CDR3: TGTGCCAGCAGTGAACCGGGACAGGGTAGCAATCAGCCCCAGCATTTT.

The chain joins TRBV5-1 to TRBJ2-7, with a possible D match to TRBD1 (5 bases). This CDR3 region has 13 residues. CDR1 SGHRS and CDR2 YFSETQ come from the germline V gene. Trimming pared 3 bases from V and 3 bases from J, leaving 10 bases between. This CDR3 reads CASSSDSFYEQYF. The DNA of the CDR3 is TGCGCCAGCAGCTCCGACAGTTTCTACGAGCAGTACTTC. The variable domain in full, completed from reference TRBV5-1 and TRBJ2-7, reads KAGVTQTPRYLIKTRGQQVTLSCSPISGHRSVSWYQQTPGQGLQFLFEYFSETQRNKGNFPGRFSGRQFSNSRSEMNVSTLELGDSALYLCASSSDSFYEQYFGPGTRLTVT.

The V gene is TRBV7-2, the J gene TRBJ1-1; D is uncertain. CDR3 length: 15 residues. V was clipped by 7 bases and J by 3 bases, with 18 bases between them. The germline CDR1 and CDR2 sequences are SGHTA and FQGNSA. CDR3 DNA sequence: TGTGCCAGCACCCCCCCTGGGAGAAAGCACACTGAAGCTTTCTTT. This translates into CASTPPGRKHTEAFF.

The CDR3 nucleotides read TGTGCCAGCAGGAAGCTGGGGACCTCCGGGCAGCCCCAGCATTTT. It specifies CASRKLGTSGQPQHF. The rearrangement links TRBV6-5 to TRBJ1-5, with D maybe TRBD1 (5 bases). This CDR3 has 15 residues. V lost 6 bases and J 7 bases, leaving 19 bases between the germline ends. The germline CDR1 and CDR2 sequences are MNHEY and SVGAGI.

The CDR3 DNA sequence: TGTGCCAGCTCACCACCTATAGGGAGCAACGAGCAGTACTTC. Residues: CASSPPIGSNEQYF. This rearrangement joins TRBV18 to TRBJ2-7, with a tentative D call TRBD2 (5 bases). V dropped 0 bases and J dropped 5 bases, with 11 bases sitting between them. Germline V gene data show CDR1 as KGHSH and CDR2 as LQKENI. The CDR3 is made up of 14 amino acids. Combining the CDR3 with reference TRBV18 and TRBJ2-7 gives the whole variable domain NAGVMQNPRHLVRRRGQEARLRCSPMKGHSHVYWYRQLPEEGLKFMVYLQKENIIDESGMPKERFSAEFPKEGPSILRIQQVVRGDSAAYFCASSPPIGSNEQYFGPGTRLTVT.

The chain uses TRBV5-6 and TRBJ1-1, with TRBD1 as a possible D gene (5 bases). The CDR3 spans 14 residues. In germline, CDR1 is SGHDT, CDR2 YYEEEE. The ends were cut back, 0 bases at V and 2 bases at J, with 8 bases in the middle. CDR3 sequence reads: CASSLVQANTEAFF. In DNA, the CDR3 is TGTGCCAGCAGCTTGGTACAGGCCAACACTGAAGCTTTCTTT.

This chain joins TRBV30 and TRBJ2-7, with TRBD2 as a possible D gene (6 bases). This CDR3 comprises 13 residues. Trimming took 5 bases from V and 2 from J, leaving 13 bases between them. Per the germline V gene, CDR1 is GTSNPN and CDR2 is SVGIG (reference sequence). The CDR3 is CAWSTSWTYEQYF. CDR3 nucleotide sequence: TGTGCCTGGTCGACTAGTTGGACCTACGAGCAGTACTTC.

V and J are TRBV19 and TRBJ1-2; tentative D call: TRBD1 (5 bases). V was cut by 4 bases and J by 1 base, with 13 bases left in between. The germline gives CDR1 LNHDA, CDR2 SQIVND (reference sequence). The CDR3 is 15 amino acids. Here the CDR3 reads CASSNRDRINYGYTF. In nucleotides, the CDR3 is TGTGCCAGTAGTAACCGGGACCGGATTAACTATGGCTACACCTTC.

The chain employs TRBV29-1 and TRBJ2-1; D ambiguous. Germline V gene lookup returns CDR1 SQVTM and CDR2 ANQGSEA. The V end was cut by 4 bases, the J end by 7 bases, with 5 bases between. The CDR3 loop spans 10 amino acids. CDR3 region: CSVGENEQFF. DNA of the CDR3: TGCAGCGTTGGGGAAAATGAGCAGTTCTTC.

This rearrangement joins TRBV5-4 to TRBJ2-7, with 8 bases lining up with TRBD1. CDR3 length: 15 amino acids. V lost 0 bases to trimming and J lost 7 bases; unmatched junction nucleotides: 9. Germline assignment: CDR1 SGHNT and CDR2 YYREEE (reference sequence). The chain's CDR3 is CASSLGGQGAKEQYF. The CDR3 region has the DNA TGTGCCAGCAGCTTGGGAGGGCAGGGGGCCAAGGAGCAGTACTTC.

The chain combines TRBV20-1 with TRBJ2-1, with TRBD2 identical over 12 bases. V lost 3 bases and J lost 8; bases outside the gene matches: 5. Per germline, CDR1 DFQATT and CDR2 SNEGSKA (reference sequence). The CDR3 is 14 residues long. The CDR3, as DNA: TGCAGTGCTAGTATGGCTAGCGGGAGGGATGAGCAGTTCTTC. It codes for CSASMASGRDEQFF.

This clone was counted a few times. DNA for the CDR3: TGTGCCACCAGTGACCCCGCCGGAGAGCAGTTCTTC. It codes for CATSDPAGEQFF. The V gene is TRBV24-1, the J gene TRBJ2-1; D is uncertain. CDR1 is KGHDR, CDR2 SFDVKD, per germline. The V end lost 4 bases, the J end lost 10 bases, and 10 bases lay between the germline ends. The CDR3 has 12 amino acids.

The V gene is TRBV11-3, the J gene TRBJ2-2, with D perhaps matching TRBD1 or TRBD2 (6 bases each). CDR1 is SGHNT and CDR2 is YENEEA in the germline V gene. V gave up 1 base and J gave up 0 bases, with 12 bases separating them. The CDR3 sequence is 17 residues long. Here the CDR3 DNA reads TGTGCCAGCAGCTTAGGATCGGGGGCAGCGAACACCGGGGAGCTGTTTTTT. This encodes CASSLGSGAANTGELFF.

The CDR3 DNA reads as TGTGCCAGCAGTTTAGCCTTTGTGGGATCCGGGGAGCTGTTTTTT. Encoded protein: CASSLAFVGSGELFF. V usage is TRBV27 and J usage is TRBJ2-2; no clear D. The CDR3 sequence is 15 residues long. The germline gives CDR1 MNHEY, CDR2 SMNVEV (reference sequence). V lost 2 bases and J 6 bases, leaving 13 bases between the germline ends.

The V and J genes are TRBV11-1 and TRBJ1-1; TRBD1 is a possible D gene (6 bases). The V end was cut by 5 bases, the J end by 0 bases, with 13 bases between. From germline, CDR1 is SGHAT and CDR2 FQDESV (reference sequence). The CDR3 is made up of 15 amino acids. CDR3 in amino acids: CASSVRQAMNTEAFF. CDR3 bases: TGTGCCAGCAGCGTCAGACAGGCCATGAACACTGAAGCTTTCTTT. Complete variable domain (other parts from reference TRBV11-1 and TRBJ1-1): EAEVAQSPRYKITEKSQAVAFWCDPISGHATLYWYRQILGQGPELLVQFQDESVVDDSQLPKDRFSAERLKGVDSTLKIQPAELGDSAMYLCASSVRQAMNTEAFFGQGTRLTVV.

This clone was counted once. J is TRBJ2-3 and V is TRBV15, with a weak D call TRBD1 (6 bases). Looked up from germline, CDR1 is LNHNV and CDR2 is YYDKDF (reference sequence). Trimming left V 0 bases short and J 6 bases short, with 16 bases between. The CDR3 extends over 16 amino acids. In nucleotides, the CDR3 is TGTGCCACCAGCAGAGATGGGGGCCTCGGAGCGGATACGCAGTATTTT. This sequence encodes CATSRDGGLGADTQYF.

The chain couples TRBV6-6 to TRBJ1-2, with 10 bases fitting TRBD1. CDR3 size: 16 residues. The V and J ends lost 6 bases and 8 bases, in that order; junction bases with no gene match: 15. Germline V CDR1 and CDR2: MNHNY, SVGAGI (reference sequence). In nucleotides, the CDR3 is TGTGCCAGCAGCCGAACCGGGACAGGGGCCCAGGGCGGCTACACCTTC. As protein: CASSRTGTGAQGGYTF.

The rearrangement joins TRBV2 to TRBJ1-5; D is uncertain. The germline CDR1 and CDR2 sequences are SNHLY and FYNNEI. V lost 0 bases, J lost 2 bases, and 5 bases lay in between. This CDR3 is built from 14 residues. CDR3 region: CASSEALRNQPQHF. CDR3 sequence (DNA): TGTGCCAGCAGTGAAGCGCTTCGCAATCAGCCCCAGCATTTT.

The rearrangement uses TRBV7-2 and TRBJ2-7, with unresolved D. The CDR3 has 14 amino acids. V lost 2 bases, J lost 3 bases, and 11 bases lay in between. Germline values: CDR1 SGHTA, CDR2 FQGNSA. The CDR3: CASSLSTGFYEQYF. CDR3 coding DNA: TGTGCCAGCAGCTTAAGTACCGGTTTCTACGAGCAGTACTTC. Full variable domain (remainder filled in from reference TRBV7-2 and TRBJ2-7): GAGVSQSPSNKVTEKGKDVELRCDPISGHTALYWYRQSLGQGLEFLIYFQGNSAPDKSGLPSDRFSAERTGGSVSTLTIQRTQQEDSAVYLCASSLSTGFYEQYFGPGTRLTVT.

A single count supports this clone. The chain employs TRBV6-1 and TRBJ1-5; 8 nucleotides agree with TRBD1. The CDR3 consists of 15 residues. With 2 bases clipped from V and 7 bases from J, the junction kept 7 bases outside the gene matches. Germline V lookup: CDR1 MNHNS, CDR2 SASEGT. CDR3 in DNA: TGTGCCAGCAGTGAAAAGTGGACAGGGACACAGCCCCAGCATTTT. Translation gives CASSEKWTGTQPQHF.

This sequence joins TRBV7-6 and TRBJ2-2; 12 bases agree with TRBD2. The trim removed 5 bases at V and 4 bases at J, leaving 5 bases unmatched. This CDR3 comprises 16 residues. Germline assignment: CDR1 SGHVS and CDR2 FNYEAQ. The chain's CDR3 is CASSPRLAGVTGELFF. Written as DNA, the CDR3 is TGTGCCAGCAGCCCGCGACTAGCGGGGGTCACCGGGGAGCTGTTTTTT.